This T cell receptor (beta chain) was recovered during a study of blood T cell repertoires in COVID-19 (dated by TCRdb to about 2020). With respect to the entire study: The collaborator samples originated in the United States, Italy and Spain and spanned the acute and convalescent phases of COVID-19. Where available, HLA class I and class II types were obtained from metadata supplied by the sample provider rather than from assay-based typing. The prospective study material was composed of cDNA or gDNA derived from T cells, B-cell-depleted T cells, or PBMCs. Nearly every sample came with metadata listing a de-identified subject ID, COVID-19 status, age in years and sex. The dataset comprised deeply sampled blood TCRbeta repertoires from subjects exposed to, actively infected with, or recovered from COVID-19. The repertoires were released in a freely available public database intended as a resource for research on the immune response to SARS-CoV-2. The samples were drawn from the first 160 participants of the ongoing ImmuneRACE study and from 1,200 or so subjects provided by 6 global collaborators. Beyond this particular receptor, the publication reports: The quantity of clinical and demographic metadata differed by source and by participant and was supplied without curation.

Comments on this clone: The antigen this receptor binds is unknown. No per-base quality is available; no much larger clone lies one base away.

Enrolling through a virtual design, the prospective study's participants ranged in age from roughly 18 to 100 years and lived across about two dozen United States geographic areas. To assign participants to cohorts, the prospective study relied on clinical history that participants themselves reported in a screening survey and a study questionnaire. Recovered participants in ImmuneRACE Cohort 3 were defined by two consecutive negative NP/OP PCR tests, clearance by a healthcare professional, or resolution of symptoms. In the prospective study, mobile phlebotomists collected whole blood, serum and a nasopharyngeal or oropharyngeal swab from each participant. Additional blood draws and questionnaires over an approximately two-month period could optionally be provided by prospective study participants. Before DNA extraction, prospective study blood samples were shipped either frozen or at room temperature.

Here V drops 2 bases and J drops 9 bases, and the junction holds 12 bases not matched to any gene. Including the terminal cysteine and phenylalanine, the CDR3 comprises 16 residues. This entry keeps only the CDR3 DNA: 48 bases, framed from base 1. Based on the germline V gene, the CDR1 and CDR2 sequences are SGHTS and YDEGEE. TCRbeta CDR3 regions were amplified from genomic DNA by means of the immunoSEQ Assay, a bias-controlled multiplex PCR. The authors' analysis ran thus. The number of nucleated cells in each sample was estimated from the amplification of reference gene primers within the assay. Sequence reads were collapsed and filtered to measure the absolute abundance of every unique TCRbeta CDR3 rearrangement. For each sample, productive Simpson clonality was calculated as the square root of Simpson's diversity index over productive rearrangements. TCRdb took over this immuneACCESS table, retaining in-frame rearrangements with V and J assigned. Such tables are incomplete; in checked studies, under half of the missing clones stem from an unresolved V gene, and the remainder is unexplained. The DNA was the basis for D and trimming; V, J and clone size are from that table. The table for this sample lists 180,000 or so clones; 84% of them were counted only once. The ten largest clones represent around 15% of the sample.

The clonotype comes from a man in his forties or fifties who had recovered from COVID-19. The source material was PBMCs or T cells enriched from blood (not recorded which). The chain uses TRBV5-8 and TRBJ1-4; 8 bases in the junction line up with TRBD1. This receptor has the CDR3 CASSFSNGRQGKKLFF. In nucleotides, the sequence is TGTGCCAGCAGCTTCTCAAACGGTCGACAGGGGAAAAAACTGTTTTTT.